Below, 26 T cell receptor beta chains from the same sample are listed, as sequenced in a study of blood T cell repertoires in COVID-19. Generated by immunoSEQ multiplex PCR, the TCRdb table keeps only in-frame clones and is missing some. The data hold roughly 250,000 clones, with about 85% observed a single time. The sequencing sample was made of PBMCs or T cells enriched from blood (not recorded which). Source of these receptors: a woman aged 45-65 years who had recovered from COVID-19.

The J gene is TRBJ1-3, the V gene TRBV24-1; possibly TRBD1 for D (5 bases). Trimming shortened V by 4 bases and J by 1 base, and 10 bases separated the two germline ends. The CDR3 totals 15 residues. CDR1 and CDR2 from the germline V gene are KGHDR and SFDVKD. As DNA, the CDR3 is TGTGCCACCAGTGACCCCGGGGGGTCTGGAAACACCATATATTTT. Its protein product is CATSDPGGSGNTIYF.

The rearrangement links TRBV7-2 to TRBJ2-7; 7 bases are a match to TRBD2. V trimming: 6 bases; J trimming: 2 bases; junction bases outside the gene matches: 10. The CDR3 length is 15 residues. Looked up from germline, CDR1 is SGHTA and CDR2 is FQGNSA. CDR3: CASRQQVGGPYEQYF. The CDR3 DNA sequence: TGTGCCAGCAGACAACAGGTGGGAGGGCCCTACGAGCAGTACTTC.

DNA of the CDR3: TGCGCCAGCAGCACTCGGACGGCCTCCTCGGGAGAGCAGTACTTC. Protein: CASSTRTASSGEQYF. The gene calls are TRBV5-1 and TRBJ2-7; a weak D match, TRBD2 (5 bases). The ends were cut back, 4 bases at V and 7 bases at J, with 21 bases in the middle. Germline V gives CDR1 SGHRS, CDR2 YFSETQ. The CDR3 totals 15 residues.

The chain carries TRBV7-2 and TRBJ2-1; 14 nucleotides align to TRBD2. V gave up 5 bases and J gave up 10 bases; unmatched junction bases: 7. The length of the CDR3 is 15 residues. Per the germline V gene, CDR1 is SGHTA and CDR2 is FQGNSA. This chain's CDR3 is CASSPRLAGGGEQFF. The CDR3 DNA follows: TGTGCCAGCAGCCCCCGACTAGCGGGAGGGGGAGAGCAGTTCTTC.

The chain combines TRBV25-1 with TRBJ1-1; D not resolved. V lost 8 bases, J lost 5 bases, and 12 bases lay in between. The germline gives CDR1 MGHDK, CDR2 SYGVNS. This CDR3 spans 12 amino acids. The CDR3 spells CASLNRETEAFF. Written as DNA, the CDR3 is TGTGCCAGCCTAAACAGAGAAACTGAAGCTTTCTTT.

The genes are TRBV7-2 and TRBJ2-5; 8 bases are shared with TRBD1. The V and J ends lost 4 bases and 5 bases, in that order; junction bases with no gene match: 3. The CDR3 is 13 residues long. Germline V gives CDR1 SGHTA, CDR2 FQGNSA. The CDR3: CASSWDRRETQYF. DNA for the CDR3: TGTGCCAGCAGCTGGGACAGGAGGGAGACCCAGTACTTC.

The chain couples TRBV19 to TRBJ1-1; D remains ambiguous. Germline CDR1 and CDR2: LNHDA and SQIVND (reference sequence). Deletions cut 5 bases from V and 1 base from J, with 11 bases between. This CDR3 region has 14 residues. CDR3 sequence (DNA): TGTGCCAGTAGTGATACTTCTTCGAACACTGAAGCTTTCTTT. It encodes CASSDTSSNTEAFF. The full variable domain, completed using reference TRBV19 and TRBJ1-1, is DGGITQSPKYLFRKEGQNVTLSCEQNLNHDAMYWYRQDPGQGLRLIYYSQIVNDFQKGDIAEGYSVSREKKESFPLTVTSAQKNPTAFYLCASSDTSSNTEAFFGQGTRLTVV.

In regard to this clone: One junction end does not reproduce the germline sequence, and a read error may be involved. The V and J genes are TRBV6-1 and TRBJ2-3, with 8 bases that match TRBD2. The CDR3 contains 16 residues. Germline CDR1 reads MNHNS; CDR2 reads SASEGT. The CDR3: CASSQAGTRRLATQYF. CDR3 coding DNA: TGTGCCAGCAGTCAAGCCGGGACTAGGAGGCTTGCTACGCAGTATTTT.

On this clone: The sample holds other DNA sequences that translate to the same CDR3. This rearrangement joins TRBV28 to TRBJ1-2; the match to TRBD1 covers 7 bases. Losses at the gene ends were 6 bases for V and 3 bases for J; bases not matched to a gene: 4. The germline CDR1 and CDR2 sequences are MDHEN and SYDVKM. The CDR3 spans 13 residues. The DNA for the CDR3 is TGTGCCAGCAGCCTCGACAGGGACTATGGCTACACCTTC. It translates to CASSLDRDYGYTF.

The chain combines TRBV5-1 with TRBJ2-2, with 9 bases fitting TRBD2. V shed 6 bases, J shed 1 base, and the junction held 10 bases outside the gene matches. Per germline, CDR1 SGHRS and CDR2 YFSETQ. The CDR3 is 17 amino acids. For the CDR3, the DNA is TGCGCCAGCACCGGGCTCACTAGCGGGTGGAACACCGGGGAGCTGTTTTTT. Its protein is CASTGLTSGWNTGELFF.

This clone was picked up one time. The chain combines TRBV28 with TRBJ1-5; D not certain. Trimming took off 5 bases at V and 3 bases at J, with 5 bases between the two ends. The CDR3 has 12 amino acids. The germline V gene has CDR1 MDHEN and CDR2 SYDVKM. This chain's CDR3 is CASSINNQPQHF. The CDR3 DNA reads TGTGCCAGCAGTATAAACAATCAGCCCCAGCATTTT.

This sequence joins TRBV12-3 or TRBV12-4 and TRBJ2-2; D unresolved. The CDR3 contains 12 residues. V lost 5 bases and J 3 bases, leaving 4 bases between the germline ends. The DNA for the CDR3 is TGTGCCAGCAGTACAGACACCGGGGAGCTGTTTTTT. This codes for CASSTDTGELFF.

The CDR3 DNA follows: TGTGCCAGCAGTCTCCCCCTTTCAGTTCAGCCCCAGCATTTT. Encoded protein: CASSLPLSVQPQHF. The chain is built from TRBV28 and TRBJ1-5; no clear D. V was clipped by 5 bases and J by 6 bases, with 14 bases between them. Germline lookup yields CDR1 MDHEN and CDR2 SYDVKM. The CDR3 contains 14 residues.

V usage is TRBV30 and J usage is TRBJ1-2; the match to TRBD1 covers 7 bases. Germline assignment: CDR1 GTSNPN and CDR2 SVGIG (reference sequence). The CDR3 has 13 amino acids. J lost 4 bases, V lost 2 bases, and 4 bases had no gene match. The CDR3 DNA reads TGTGCCTGGAGTAGGTCAGGGGGCTATGGCTACACCTTC. Translating gives CAWSRSGGYGYTF.

This sequence joins TRBV28 and TRBJ1-4; weak D call: TRBD1 (6 bases). Between the trimmed V and J ends, which lost 5 bases and 7 bases, there was a span of 17 bases. This CDR3 region has 15 residues. CDR1 MDHEN and CDR2 SYDVKM come from the germline V gene. Here the CDR3 DNA reads TGTGCCAGCAGTCGTTCCGGGACAAAGGGTGAAAAACTGTTTTTT. Amino acid sequence: CASSRSGTKGEKLFF.

The CDR3 sequence is CSVGHLPSSGNTIYF. The CDR3 DNA follows: TGCAGCGTGGGACATCTTCCAAGCTCTGGAAACACCATATATTTT. The chain carries TRBV29-1 and TRBJ1-3; tentative D call: TRBD1 (6 bases). Trimming left V 6 bases short and J 0 bases short, with 15 bases between. The CDR3 runs to 15 residues. Looked up from germline, CDR1 is SQVTM and CDR2 is ANQGSEA.

The CDR3 loop is CASSPANTAIWTGIHYGYTF. In DNA form, the CDR3 reads TGTGCCAGCTCACCCGCCAATACCGCGATCTGGACAGGGATCCACTATGGCTACACCTTC. The chain couples TRBV18 to TRBJ1-2; 8 nucleotides agree with TRBD1. Germline CDR1 reads KGHSH; CDR2 reads LQKENI. The CDR3 is 20 amino acids. The ends lost 3 bases at V and 3 bases at J; junction bases unmatched: 21.

This clone was counted once. This chain uses TRBV15 with TRBJ2-7; a possible D gene is TRBD1 (5 bases). This CDR3 region has 15 residues. The germline V and J ends were trimmed by 1 base and 2 bases, with 12 bases remaining between them. The germline gives CDR1 LNHNV, CDR2 YYDKDF (reference sequence). The CDR3 DNA sequence: TGTGCCACCAGCAGAGGACGAGACAGACCCTACGAGCAGTACTTC. Translating gives CATSRGRDRPYEQYF.

The chain combines TRBV24-1 with TRBJ2-3; 11 positions agree with TRBD1. Losses at the gene ends were 7 bases for V and 3 bases for J; bases not matched to a gene: 5. Germline V gene data show CDR1 as KGHDR and CDR2 as SFDVKD. The CDR3 is made up of 15 amino acids. CDR3 residues: CATSTDRGRTDTQYF. CDR3 bases: TGTGCCACCAGCACGGACAGGGGGCGAACAGATACGCAGTATTTT.

This sequence joins TRBV4-2 and TRBJ1-1, with D possibly being TRBD1 (6 bases). Per the germline V gene, CDR1 is LGHNA and CDR2 is YNFKEQ. V gave up 1 base and J gave up 9 bases, with 9 bases separating them. The CDR3 length is 12 residues. The CDR3 nucleotides read TGTGCCAGCAGCCAAGTAGGGGGACAAGCTTTCTTT. Its translation: CASSQVGGQAFF.

This clone was observed once. The chain employs TRBV27 and TRBJ1-5, with D perhaps TRBD1 (5 bases). V was shortened by 7 bases and J by 0 bases, with 10 bases between the two germline ends. The CDR3 has 14 amino acids. Germline V lookup: CDR1 MNHEY, CDR2 SMNVEV (reference sequence). CDR3 in amino acids: CASNRQNSNQPQHF. The CDR3 coding sequence is TGTGCCAGCAATCGACAGAATAGCAATCAGCCCCAGCATTTT.

The rearrangement uses TRBV7-2 and TRBJ1-2, with no clear D. The CDR3 covers 15 residues. V was trimmed by 5 bases and J by 3 bases, leaving 16 bases between them. Germline CDR1 SGHTA, CDR2 FQGNSA. The DNA of the CDR3 is TGTGCCAGCAGCCCGCGGGCTCTACGGGACTATGGCTACACCTTC. Its translation is CASSPRALRDYGYTF. Variable domain in full (rest from reference TRBV7-2 and TRBJ1-2): GAGVSQSPSNKVTEKGKDVELRCDPISGHTALYWYRQSLGQGLEFLIYFQGNSAPDKSGLPSDRFSAERTGGSVSTLTIQRTQQEDSAVYLCASSPRALRDYGYTFGSGTRLTVV.

The rearrangement joins TRBV5-5 to TRBJ1-2; TRBD1 might be the D (5 bases). Germline V gene data show CDR1 as SGHKS and CDR2 as YYEKEE (reference sequence). The V gene lost 0 bases and the J gene lost 4 bases, with 13 bases spanning the gap. The CDR3 runs to 15 residues. In DNA, the CDR3 is TGTGCCAGCAGCTTGGCGGCAGGGTCGGGCTATGGCTACACCTTC. This gives the protein CASSLAAGSGYGYTF.

This chain uses TRBV7-3 with TRBJ2-1, with 9 bases lining up with TRBD2. V lost 4 bases and J lost 7; bases outside the gene matches: 11. There are 16 residues in the CDR3. Germline assignment: CDR1 SGHTA and CDR2 FQGTGA. CDR3 DNA: TGTGCCAGCAGCTCCCGGTTCGCTAGCGGGAAAAATGAGCAGTTCTTC. This sequence encodes CASSSRFASGKNEQFF.

The genes are TRBV5-6 and TRBJ1-5, with a possible D match to TRBD1 (5 bases). The CDR3 length is 14 residues. V lost 4 bases to trimming and J lost 4 bases, with 12 bases between them. The germline V gene has CDR1 SGHDT and CDR2 YYEEEE. For the CDR3, the DNA is TGTGCCAGCAGCCTCCAAGACAGAAATCAGCCCCAGCATTTT. Encoded protein: CASSLQDRNQPQHF. Together with reference TRBV5-6 and TRBJ1-5, the CDR3 gives the full variable domain: DAGVTQSPTHLIKTRGQQVTLRCSPKSGHDTVSWYQQALGQGPQFIFQYYEEEERQRGNFPDRFSGHQFPNYSSELNVNALLLGDSALYLCASSLQDRNQPQHFGDGTRLSIL.

The V and J genes are TRBV7-9 and TRBJ1-2; TRBD1 matches at 12 bases. CDR1 is SEHNR and CDR2 is FQNEAQ in the germline V gene (reference sequence). This CDR3 has 16 amino acids. Unmatched junction bases numbered 6, after V lost 1 base and J lost 6 bases. Written as DNA, the CDR3 is TGTGCCAGCAGCTTAGGGGACAGGGGGCGCTTGGATGGCTACACCTTC. Amino acid sequence: CASSLGDRGRLDGYTF. The variable domain in full, with the rest retrieved from reference TRBV7-9 and TRBJ1-2, is DTGVSQNPRHKITKRGQNVTFRCDPISEHNRLYWYRQTLGQGPEFLTYFQNEAQLEKSRLLSDRFSAERPKGSFSTLEIQRTEQGDSAMYLCASSLGDRGRLDGYTFGSGTRLTVV.